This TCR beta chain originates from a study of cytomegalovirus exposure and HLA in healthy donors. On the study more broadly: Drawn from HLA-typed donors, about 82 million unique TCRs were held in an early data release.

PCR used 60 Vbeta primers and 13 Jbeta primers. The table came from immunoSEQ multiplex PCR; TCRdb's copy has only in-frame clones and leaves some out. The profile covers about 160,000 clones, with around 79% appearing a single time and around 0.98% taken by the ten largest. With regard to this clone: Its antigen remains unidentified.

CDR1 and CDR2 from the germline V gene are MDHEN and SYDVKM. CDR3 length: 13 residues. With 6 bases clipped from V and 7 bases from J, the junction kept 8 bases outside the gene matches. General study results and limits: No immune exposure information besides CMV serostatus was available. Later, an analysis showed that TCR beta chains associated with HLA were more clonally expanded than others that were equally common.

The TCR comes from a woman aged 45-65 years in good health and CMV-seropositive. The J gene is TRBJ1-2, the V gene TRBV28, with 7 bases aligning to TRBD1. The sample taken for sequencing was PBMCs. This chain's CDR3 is CASRTGAHLGYTF. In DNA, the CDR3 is TGTGCCAGCAGAACAGGGGCCCATCTTGGCTACACCTTC.